The rows below give T cell receptor beta chains drawn from one sample of a study of blood T cell repertoires in COVID-19. Using immunoSEQ multiplex PCR, the repertoire was profiled, and TCRdb retains in-frame clones only, with some absent. The data contain hundreds of thousands of clones, about 83% of them singletons. The sequencing input was peripheral blood. The receptors originated from a woman aged 45-60 years with acute or convalescent COVID-19. The CDR3 runs from the conserved cysteine through the conserved F or W. The D gene is left open where the match is weak.

CDR3aa: CASSPGSYEQYF
CDR3nt: TGTGCCAGCAGCCCCGGTTCCTACGAGCAGTACTTC
j_gene: TRBJ2-7
v_gene: TRBV12-3/TRBV12-4
d_gene: -

CDR3aa: CASSPHNYGYTF
CDR3nt: TGTGCCAGCAGCCCCCATAACTATGGCTACACCTTC
j_gene: TRBJ1-2
v_gene: TRBV7-8
d_gene: -

CDR3aa: CASSYNQWEFENQPQHF
CDR3nt: TGTGCCAGCAGCTACAACCAATGGGAGTTTGAGAATCAGCCCCAGCATTTT
j_gene: TRBJ1-5
v_gene: TRBV21-1
d_gene: -

CDR3aa: CASSWAGRASYEQYF
CDR3nt: TGTGCCAGCAGTTGGGCGGGGCGGGCCTCCTACGAGCAGTACTTC
j_gene: TRBJ2-7
v_gene: TRBV28
d_gene: -

CDR3aa: CATRAWYTGELFF
CDR3nt: TGTGCCACCAGGGCCTGGTACACCGGGGAGCTGTTTTTT
j_gene: TRBJ2-2
v_gene: TRBV24-1
d_gene: -

CDR3aa: CASTRYSGDRYEQYF
CDR3nt: TGTGCCAGCACCCGGTATAGCGGGGACCGCTACGAGCAGTACTTC
j_gene: TRBJ2-7
v_gene: TRBV27
d_gene: TRBD2

CDR3aa: CASSPGVQDSYEQYF
CDR3nt: TGTGCCAGCAGCCCGGGGGTACAGGACTCCTACGAGCAGTACTTC
j_gene: TRBJ2-7
v_gene: TRBV7-9
d_gene: -

CDR3aa: CASSSTDHGEQFF
CDR3nt: TGTGCCAGCAGTTCGACAGACCATGGTGAGCAGTTCTTC
j_gene: TRBJ2-1
v_gene: TRBV28
d_gene: -

CDR3aa: CASRRQGAGNTEAFF
CDR3nt: TGTGCCAGCCGCAGACAGGGGGCCGGGAACACTGAAGCTTTCTTT
j_gene: TRBJ1-1
v_gene: TRBV2
d_gene: TRBD1

CDR3aa: CASSELRGYEQYF
CDR3nt: TGCGCCAGCAGTGAGCTCAGGGGCTACGAGCAGTACTTC
j_gene: TRBJ2-7
v_gene: TRBV10-2
d_gene: -

CDR3aa: CASSEDRVGTEAFF
CDR3nt: TGTGCCAGCTCCGAAGACAGGGTGGGGACTGAAGCTTTCTTT
j_gene: TRBJ1-1
v_gene: TRBV18
d_gene: TRBD1

CDR3aa: CASSWGESYNEQFF
CDR3nt: TGTGCCAGCAGCTGGGGGGAAAGCTACAATGAGCAGTTCTTC
j_gene: TRBJ2-1
v_gene: TRBV5-4
d_gene: -

CDR3aa: CATSDSRGGEQFF
CDR3nt: TGTGCCACCAGTGATTCAAGGGGGGGTGAGCAGTTCTTC
j_gene: TRBJ2-1
v_gene: TRBV24-1
d_gene: -

CDR3aa: CASSPDRTGTGELFF
CDR3nt: TGTGCCAGCAGCCCTGACAGGACGGGGACCGGGGAGCTGTTTTTT
j_gene: TRBJ2-2
v_gene: TRBV11-1
d_gene: -

CDR3aa: CASSLWGAEAFF
CDR3nt: TGTGCCAGCAGTTTATGGGGCGCTGAAGCTTTCTTT
j_gene: TRBJ1-1
v_gene: TRBV27
d_gene: -

CDR3aa: CASSFGGDRSRNTIYF
CDR3nt: TGTGCCAGCAGCTTCGGTGGGGACAGGAGTAGGAACACCATATATTTT
j_gene: TRBJ1-3
v_gene: TRBV7-9
d_gene: TRBD1

CDR3aa: CATSSQGALSYEQYF
CDR3nt: TGTGCCACCAGCTCACAGGGGGCTCTCTCCTACGAGCAGTACTTC
j_gene: TRBJ2-7
v_gene: TRBV24-1
d_gene: TRBD1